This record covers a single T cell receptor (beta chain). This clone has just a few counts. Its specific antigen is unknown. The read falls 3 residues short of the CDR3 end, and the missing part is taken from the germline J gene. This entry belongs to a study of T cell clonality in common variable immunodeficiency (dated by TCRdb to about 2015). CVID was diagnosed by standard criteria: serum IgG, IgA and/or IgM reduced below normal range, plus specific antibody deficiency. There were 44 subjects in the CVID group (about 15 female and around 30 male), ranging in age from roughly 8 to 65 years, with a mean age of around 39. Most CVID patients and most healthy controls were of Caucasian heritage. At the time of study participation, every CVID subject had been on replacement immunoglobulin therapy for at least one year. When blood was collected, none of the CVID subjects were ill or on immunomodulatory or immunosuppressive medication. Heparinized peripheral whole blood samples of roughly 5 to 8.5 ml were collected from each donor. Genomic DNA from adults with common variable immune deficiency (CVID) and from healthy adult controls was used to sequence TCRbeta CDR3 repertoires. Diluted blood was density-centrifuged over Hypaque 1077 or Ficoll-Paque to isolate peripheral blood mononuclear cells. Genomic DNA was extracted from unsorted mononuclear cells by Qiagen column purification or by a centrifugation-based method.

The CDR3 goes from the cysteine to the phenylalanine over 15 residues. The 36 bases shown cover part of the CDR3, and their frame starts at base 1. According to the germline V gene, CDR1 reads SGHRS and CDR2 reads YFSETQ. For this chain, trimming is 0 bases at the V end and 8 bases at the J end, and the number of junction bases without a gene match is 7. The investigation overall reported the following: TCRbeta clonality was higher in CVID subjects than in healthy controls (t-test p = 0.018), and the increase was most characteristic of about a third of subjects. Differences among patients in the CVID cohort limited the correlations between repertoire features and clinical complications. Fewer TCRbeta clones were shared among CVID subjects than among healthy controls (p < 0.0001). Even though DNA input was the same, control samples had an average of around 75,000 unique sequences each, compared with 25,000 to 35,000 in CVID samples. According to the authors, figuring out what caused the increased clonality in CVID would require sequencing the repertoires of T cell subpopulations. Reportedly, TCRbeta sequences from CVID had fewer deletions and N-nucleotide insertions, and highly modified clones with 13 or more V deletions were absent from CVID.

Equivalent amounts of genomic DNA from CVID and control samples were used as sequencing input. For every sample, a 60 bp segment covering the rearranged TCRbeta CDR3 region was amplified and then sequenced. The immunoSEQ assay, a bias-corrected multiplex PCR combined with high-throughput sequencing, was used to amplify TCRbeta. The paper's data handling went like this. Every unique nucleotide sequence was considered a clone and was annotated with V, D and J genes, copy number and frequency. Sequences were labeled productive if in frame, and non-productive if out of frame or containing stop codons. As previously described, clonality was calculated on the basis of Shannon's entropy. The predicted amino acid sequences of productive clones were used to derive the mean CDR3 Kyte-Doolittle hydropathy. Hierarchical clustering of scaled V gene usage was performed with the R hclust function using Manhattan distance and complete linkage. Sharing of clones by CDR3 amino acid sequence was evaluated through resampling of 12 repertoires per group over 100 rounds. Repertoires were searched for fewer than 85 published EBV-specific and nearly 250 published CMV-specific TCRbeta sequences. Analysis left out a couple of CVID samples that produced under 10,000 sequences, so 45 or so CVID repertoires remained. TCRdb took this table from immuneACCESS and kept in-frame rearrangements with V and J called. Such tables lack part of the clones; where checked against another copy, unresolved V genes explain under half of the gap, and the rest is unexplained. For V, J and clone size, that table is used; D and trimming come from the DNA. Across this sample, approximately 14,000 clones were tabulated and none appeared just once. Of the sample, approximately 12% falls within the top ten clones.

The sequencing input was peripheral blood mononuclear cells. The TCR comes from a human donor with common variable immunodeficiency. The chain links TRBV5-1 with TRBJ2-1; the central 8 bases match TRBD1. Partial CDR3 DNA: TGCGCCAGCAGCTTGGAAGGACAGGGTTTCGATGAG. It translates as CASSLEGQGFDE. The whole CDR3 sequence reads CASSLEGQGFDEQFF.